Listed here are 24 T cell receptor beta chains from one sample, sequenced in a study of human T cells and chemical hapten exposure (dated by TCRdb to about 2021). The time point label, read with the paper, signifies: patch test 1, 2 weeks after DPC sensitization. Read against the paper, the sample's treatment or condition label means: therapeutic diphenylcyclopropenone sensitization with weekly scalp DPC. Library method: RACE. Sequencing relied on a NextSeq 500. In-frame beta chains were kept once TCRdb had trimmed the public reads at Q25 with fastp and called clones with MiXCR. Merged by CDR3 protein, the rows form single entries marked with the most common genes and DNA. The sample contains approximately 80,000 distinct CDR3 sequences, over 6% of them found a single time. The biggest ten clones account for approximately 1.5% of the sample. Sequences were derived from whole blood, sampled in connection with sensitization to the hapten diphenylcyclopropenone (DPC). The receptors derive from a woman between 25 and 40 years old with alopecia areata. Some clones in this sample may be carry-over from other donors' samples.

This clonotype was observed at least ten times. This rearrangement joins TRBV20-1 to TRBJ2-3; D is tentatively TRBD1 or TRBD2 (5 bases each). The germline V and J ends were trimmed by 6 bases and 4 bases, with 11 bases remaining between them. The CDR3 is 12 amino acids. Germline CDR1 is DFQATT and CDR2 is SNEGSKA (reference sequence). CDR3 DNA sequence: TGCAGTGCGGGACCTAACCCAGATACGCAGTATTTT. Protein sequence: CSAGPNPDTQYF.

At least ten counts were recorded for this clonotype. CDR3 in DNA: TGTGCCAGCAGTGTGACTTGGGGCTACGAGCAGTACTTC. This gives the protein CASSVTWGYEQYF. The chain recombines TRBV25-1 with TRBJ2-7; no clear D. Germline V lookup: CDR1 MGHDK, CDR2 SYGVNS. The CDR3 sequence is 13 residues long. V lost 4 bases to trimming and J lost 3 bases, with 10 bases between them.

This clonotype was observed at least ten times. The chain has TRBV18 and TRBJ2-7; tentative D call: TRBD1 (6 bases). Per the germline V gene, CDR1 is KGHSH and CDR2 is LQKENI. The CDR3 is 17 residues long. Trimming took off 0 bases at V and 2 bases at J, with 17 bases between the two ends. The CDR3 here is CASSPPGGAPDTYEQYF. For the CDR3, the DNA is TGTGCCAGCTCACCACCTGGGGGCGCGCCCGATACCTACGAGCAGTACTTC.

The genes are TRBV3-1 and TRBJ1-2; TRBD1 aligns across 7 bases. The ends lost 3 bases at V and 4 bases at J; junction bases unmatched: 11. CDR3 length: 16 residues. Germline V gene sequence: CDR1 LGHDT, CDR2 YNNKEL (reference sequence). The CDR3 reads CASSHLTGTAAYGYTF. CDR3 nucleotides: TGTGCCAGCAGCCATCTCACCGGGACAGCAGCCTATGGCTACACCTTC.

This clonotype was counted at least ten times. This chain connects TRBV2 to TRBJ2-3; no clear D gene. V gave up 7 bases and J gave up 4 bases, with 9 bases separating them. Germline lookup yields CDR1 SNHLY and CDR2 FYNNEI. The CDR3 covers 12 residues. The CDR3 coding sequence is TGTGCCAGCAACCTAAGGGCAGATACGCAGTATTTT. It specifies CASNLRADTQYF.

This clonotype was counted at least ten times. The V call is TRBV5-1, the J call TRBJ2-7; tentative D call: TRBD2 (6 bases). V was shortened by 1 base and J by 7 bases, with 15 bases between the two germline ends. The CDR3 length is 14 residues. Germline CDR1 reads SGHRS; CDR2 reads YFSETQ. The CDR3 spells CASSLQQVAGEQYF. As DNA, the CDR3 is TGCGCCAGCAGCTTGCAACAGGTTGCGGGGGAGCAGTACTTC.

This clonotype was detected ten times or more. The rearrangement links TRBV20-1 to TRBJ2-3; D gene unclear. CDR3 length equals 13 residues. Germline assignment: CDR1 DFQATT and CDR2 SNEGSKA (reference sequence). The V gene lost 6 bases and the J gene lost 3 bases, with 13 bases spanning the gap. CDR3 sequence (DNA): TGCAGTGCCCACCCCTCCGGGACAGATACGCAGTATTTT. Its translation: CSAHPSGTDTQYF.

This clonotype has ten or more counts. V is TRBV14 and J is TRBJ1-2; 10 bases are a match to TRBD1. Germline-derived CDR1 and CDR2 are SGHDN and FVKESK. Trimming at V came to 3 bases and at J to 6 bases, leaving 7 bases not matched to a gene. CDR3 length: 15 amino acids. CDR3 nucleotides: TGTGCCAGCAGCCATGAAGGACAGGGGGTCAATGGCTACACCTTC. Amino acids: CASSHEGQGVNGYTF.

This clonotype was seen a handful of times. The rearrangement joins TRBV7-3 to TRBJ2-1, with 8 bases that match TRBD2. Losses at the gene ends were 6 bases for V and 9 bases for J; bases not matched to a gene: 16. Germline lookup yields CDR1 SGHTA and CDR2 FQGTGA. CDR3 length: 16 amino acids. In DNA form, the CDR3 reads TGTGCCAGCAGAGTGACGGGCGGGGACGGGGGGGGTGAGCAGTTCTTC. Translated, it gives CASRVTGGDGGGEQFF.

This clonotype showed up just a few times. This chain connects TRBV15 to TRBJ1-1; D uncertain. This CDR3 has 14 amino acids. Per germline, CDR1 LNHNV and CDR2 YYDKDF (reference sequence). Trimming removed 4 bases at V and 4 bases at J, with 13 bases between. The CDR3 region is CATSTTRSGTEAFF. CDR3 nucleotides: TGTGCCACCAGCACTACCCGATCCGGCACTGAAGCTTTCTTT.

This clonotype has ten or more counts. The J gene is TRBJ1-2, the V gene TRBV20-1; 8 nucleotides match TRBD1. The germline gives CDR1 DFQATT, CDR2 SNEGSKA (reference sequence). This CDR3 region has 13 residues. V was pared by 2 bases and J by 11 bases, with 10 bases of the junction left unmatched. The CDR3 loop reads CSARSLTGVVYTF. Written as DNA, the CDR3 is TGCAGTGCTAGATCTCTGACAGGGGTGGTGTACACCTTC.

This clonotype was counted ten times or more. This sequence joins TRBV30 and TRBJ1-5; TRBD1 matches 8 bases. Unmatched junction bases numbered 3, after V lost 2 bases and J lost 6 bases. Germline V gene lookup returns CDR1 GTSNPN and CDR2 SVGIG (reference sequence). CDR3 size: 13 residues. The CDR3 loop is CAWSSGGGQPQHF. In DNA form, the CDR3 reads TGTGCCTGGAGTTCAGGGGGCGGTCAGCCCCAGCATTTT. Using reference TRBV30 and TRBJ1-5 for the parts outside the CDR3, the full variable domain is SQTIHQWPATLVQPVGSPLSLECTVEGTSNPNLYWYRQAAGRGLQLLFYSVGIGQISSEVPQNLSASRPQDRQFILSSKKLLLSDSGFYLCAWSSGGGQPQHFGDGTRLSIL.

This clonotype has just a few counts. The chain has TRBV20-1 and TRBJ2-2; TRBD1 matches at 9 bases. V trimming: 4 bases; J trimming: 5 bases; junction bases outside the gene matches: 5. The CDR3 has 14 residues. Germline CDR1 is DFQATT and CDR2 is SNEGSKA (reference sequence). In DNA, the CDR3 is TGCAGTGCTACCGGGACAGGGTCGACCGGGGAGCTGTTTTTT. Protein product: CSATGTGSTGELFF.

The CDR3: CASSSSTGSGYGYTF. The CDR3 bases are TGCGCCAGCAGCTCTAGTACAGGGAGTGGCTATGGCTACACCTTC. This sequence joins TRBV5-1 and TRBJ1-2; a weak D match, TRBD1 (6 bases). Germline V gives CDR1 SGHRS, CDR2 YFSETQ. Trimming left V 3 bases short and J 4 bases short, with 16 bases between. CDR3 length: 15 residues.

This clonotype was counted at least ten times. V usage is TRBV6-2 or TRBV6-3 and J usage is TRBJ1-2; no firm D call. Germline V gene lookup returns CDR1 MNHEY and CDR2 SVGEGT. V lost 0 bases and J 0 bases, leaving 11 bases between the germline ends. The CDR3 covers 16 residues. CDR3 amino acids: CASSYSYTTSNYGYTF. The CDR3 DNA follows: TGTGCCAGCAGTTACTCGTATACCACCTCTAACTATGGCTACACCTTC.

The V gene is TRBV30, the J gene TRBJ1-6; D not resolved. The CDR3 consists of 12 residues. Germline lookup yields CDR1 GTSNPN and CDR2 SVGIG (reference sequence). V lost 4 bases, J lost 4 bases, and 5 bases lay in between. For the CDR3, the DNA is TGTGCCTGGAAACAGTATAATTCACCCCTCCACTTT. This sequence encodes CAWKQYNSPLHF.

This clonotype was recorded a few times. The CDR3 bases are TGTGCCAGCACTACCCAGGGGGTGCTGGTTGAAGCTTTCTTT. It yields the protein CASTTQGVLVEAFF. This chain connects TRBV2 to TRBJ1-1; TRBD1 aligns across 7 bases. V dropped 7 bases and J dropped 7; count of bases not matched to a gene: 12. Germline assignment: CDR1 SNHLY and CDR2 FYNNEI. This CDR3 has 14 residues.

This clonotype has a count of ten or more. This chain joins TRBV20-1 and TRBJ2-1, with 9 positions matching TRBD2. Losses at the gene ends were 4 bases for V and 4 bases for J; bases not matched to a gene: 5. This CDR3 contains 14 residues. Germline lookup yields CDR1 DFQATT and CDR2 SNEGSKA (reference sequence). CDR3 loop: CSAKNSGGYNEQFF. CDR3 sequence (DNA): TGCAGTGCTAAAAACAGCGGGGGGTACAATGAGCAGTTCTTC.

This clonotype was observed a handful of times. The chain employs TRBV18 and TRBJ2-3, with unresolved D. This CDR3 has 13 residues. Trimming cost V 0 bases and J 5 bases, with 6 bases left between them. Germline values: CDR1 KGHSH, CDR2 LQKENI. The CDR3 sequence: CASSPPGEDTQYF. Written as DNA, the CDR3 is TGTGCCAGCTCACCACCCGGAGAAGATACGCAGTATTTT.

This clonotype has only a few counts. CDR3: CAIRVDISREQPQHF. CDR3 bases: TGTGCCATCAGAGTGGATATTTCAAGAGAGCAGCCCCAGCATTTT. This rearrangement joins TRBV10-3 to TRBJ1-5; D gene unclear. This CDR3 spans 15 amino acids. V lost 6 bases and J lost 7, with 19 bases in between. The germline gives CDR1 ENHRY, CDR2 SYGVKD.

There are many counts of this clonotype. The chain carries TRBV12-3 or TRBV12-4 and TRBJ1-5; TRBD1 agrees at 9 bases. This CDR3 contains 13 residues. Trimming at V came to 7 bases and at J to 5 bases, leaving 3 bases not matched to a gene. The CDR3 region has the DNA TGTGCCAGCACCAGGACAGGGGATCAGCCCCAGCATTTT. Its protein product is CASTRTGDQPQHF.

The table lists this clonotype with a few counts. The V gene is TRBV27, the J gene TRBJ1-5; 8 bases align to TRBD1. Losses at the gene ends were 4 bases for V and 6 bases for J; bases not matched to a gene: 5. The CDR3 has 14 residues. Per germline, CDR1 MNHEY and CDR2 SMNVEV (reference sequence). The CDR3 nucleotides are TGTGCCAGCAGTTCACGACAGGGGACTCAGCCCCAGCATTTT. This sequence encodes CASSSRQGTQPQHF.

This clonotype was counted between two and nine times. The CDR3 bases are TGTGCCAGCAACGGACAATACAGCAATCAGCCCCAGCATTTT. Translation gives CASNGQYSNQPQHF. V usage is TRBV12-3 or TRBV12-4 and J usage is TRBJ1-5, with D possibly TRBD1 on 5 matching bases. The length of the CDR3 is 14 residues. Trimming removed 7 bases at V and 1 base at J, with 11 bases between.

There are a few counts of this clonotype. The rearrangement links TRBV5-1 to TRBJ2-5; TRBD1 aligns across 10 bases. Germline CDR1 is SGHRS and CDR2 is YFSETQ. With V trimmed by 4 bases and J by 5 bases, 8 bases remained unmatched. The CDR3 runs 15 residues. The DNA for the CDR3 is TGCGCCAGCAGCGGACAGACAGGGGGCTATGAGACCCAGTACTTC. The encoded protein is CASSGQTGGYETQYF.